This T cell receptor beta chain was profiled in a study of blood T cell repertoires in COVID-19. Study-wide background: Whether acute or convalescent, the COVID-19 samples came from the United States, Italy and Spain. T cells, B-cell-depleted T cells, or PBMCs provided the cDNA or gDNA that served as material.

Authors' data handling: Amplifying reference gene primers gave estimates of nucleated cell counts. The protocol was immunoSEQ multiplex PCR, while the TCRdb copy is restricted to in-frame clones and leaves out a portion. That table gives V, J and clone size, and the DNA gave D and trimming. The sample lists about 74,000 clones, about four fifths occurring once. This CDR3 has 13 amino acids. V was cut by 1 base and J by 8 bases, with 11 bases left in between. Germline V gene lookup returns CDR1 LNHDA and CDR2 SQIVND (reference sequence). The rearrangement uses TRBV19 and TRBJ1-1; D is unresolved. The source of this sequence is a man aged 65 to 85 with acute or convalescent COVID-19. Material for sequencing was peripheral blood. CDR3 protein: CASSIARGTEAFF. CDR3 bases: TGTGCCAGTAGTATAGCTCGGGGAACGGAAGCTTTCTTT.